The source of this T cell receptor beta chain is a study of human T cells and chemical hapten exposure. Study at large: Slight volume differences across pooled libraries mainly accounted for varying per-sample TCR yields. Points from the study as a whole: Sensitizing to DPC left TCRs with a frequency above 1 in 1000 unaltered. Expanded TCRs showed more large CDR3 clusters than pre-sensitization or healthy control sets.

Time point in this sample: patch test 3, about 24 weeks after DPC sensitization. Regarding treatment: therapeutic diphenylcyclopropenone sensitization with weekly scalp DPC. Concerning this clonotype: Its antigen remains unidentified.

The CDR3 runs to 14 residues. Trimming left V 5 bases short and J 2 bases short, with 13 bases between. MiXCR was run by TCRdb on the RACE reads, yielding one entry per CDR3 protein. The sample holds 85,000 to 100,000 distinct CDR3 sequences; roughly a quarter are singletons and the top ten take approximately 10%. The rearrangement links TRBV12-3 or TRBV12-4 to TRBJ2-7, with a weak D call TRBD2 (6 bases). Specimen: whole blood, collected in connection with sensitization to the hapten diphenylcyclopropenone (DPC). This clonotype was sampled from a man aged 40-49 years with alopecia areata. Some clones in this sample may be carry-over from other donors' samples. In DNA form, the CDR3 reads TGTGCCAGCAGTCCGGGACTCCAGCCCTACGAGCAGTACTTC. It translates to CASSPGLQPYEQYF.